This T cell receptor (beta chain) derives from a study of chemoradiotherapy in HPV16-positive cancers. Of note for this clone: No antigen is known for it.

TCRdb's table, derived via immunoSEQ multiplex PCR, lists solely in-frame clones and lacks some. The table shows about 15,000 clones, with roughly 90% occurring only once. Study-wide results and caveats: Better recurrence-free survival went with HPV-responsive T-cell expansion in HPV16-positive patients. Functional assays defining HPV-specific T cells used only two HPV16-positive patients.

The CDR3 has 13 residues. The V gene's germline CDR1 is MNHEY and CDR2 SVGAGI. Trimming took 7 bases from V and 6 from J, leaving 14 bases between them. The chain joins TRBV6-5 to TRBJ2-3; no clear D. Sequenced material: blood, taken from a patient who underwent chemoradiotherapy. The sequence was collected from a human donor with HPV-associated anogenital cancer. The CDR3: CASTSPGRDTQYF. For the CDR3, the DNA is TGTGCCAGCACCTCCCCCGGGCGGGATACGCAGTATTTT.